One and the same sample provided the 5 T cell receptor beta chains below, sequenced in a study of technical replicates of blood from several donors. Sequencing used immunoSEQ multiplex PCR; TCRdb keeps in-frame clones, though not all of them. The sample includes about 80,000 clones, around 94% seen only once; the top ten take under 0.4%. Sequenced sample: T cells isolated from PBMCs. All receptors come from a human donor in good health.

The chain is built from TRBV6-5 and TRBJ2-1, with 7 bases that match TRBD2. V lost 6 bases to trimming and J lost 8 bases; unmatched junction nucleotides: 7. The CDR3 spans 13 residues. CDR1 and CDR2 (germline): MNHEY, SVGAGI. The CDR3 here is CASSQGLLDEQFF. The CDR3 DNA reads TGTGCCAGCAGCCAGGGACTACTGGATGAGCAGTTCTTC.

The chain recombines TRBV7-3 with TRBJ2-3; D remains unclear. CDR1 and CDR2 from the germline V gene are SGHTA and FQGTGA. The CDR3 has 15 amino acids. V lost 1 base, J lost 4 bases, and 12 bases lay in between. CDR3 region: CASSLSPRAADTQYF. In DNA, the CDR3 is TGTGCCAGCAGCTTAAGTCCTAGAGCTGCAGATACGCAGTATTTT.

The chain recombines TRBV7-2 with TRBJ1-5; tentatively, D is TRBD1 (6 bases). CDR1 is SGHTA, CDR2 FQGNSA, per germline. The CDR3 sequence is 15 residues long. V was trimmed by 1 base and J by 5 bases, leaving 12 bases between them. The CDR3 DNA is TGTGCCAGCAGCTTAGAGACAGGCTGGTATCAGCCCCAGCATTTT. This encodes CASSLETGWYQPQHF. Full variable domain (outside the CDR3, taken from reference TRBV7-2 and TRBJ1-5): GAGVSQSPSNKVTEKGKDVELRCDPISGHTALYWYRQSLGQGLEFLIYFQGNSAPDKSGLPSDRFSAERTGGSVSTLTIQRTQQEDSAVYLCASSLETGWYQPQHFGDGTRLSIL.

CDR3 in amino acids: CAWSPGQGYYQETQYF. In DNA, the CDR3 is TGTGCCTGGAGCCCCGGACAGGGGTACTACCAAGAGACCCAGTACTTC. V and J are TRBV30 and TRBJ2-5; 9 bases agree with TRBD1. V shed 3 bases, J shed 0 bases, and the junction held 8 bases outside the gene matches. CDR3 length: 16 residues. The V gene's germline CDR1 is GTSNPN and CDR2 SVGIG (reference sequence).

The CDR3 reads CASSIGQGNEKLFF. The CDR3 DNA reads as TGTGCCAGTAGTATCGGCCAGGGTAATGAAAAACTGTTTTTT. This chain connects TRBV19 to TRBJ1-4; a possible D gene is TRBD1 (5 bases). Germline CDR1 LNHDA, CDR2 SQIVND (reference sequence). V lost 3 bases and J lost 4, with 9 bases in between. The CDR3 loop spans 14 amino acids.